Listed here is a single T cell receptor beta chain. The CDR3 runs 16 residues. CDR1 and CDR2 from the germline V gene are MDHEN and SYDVKM. The V gene lost 6 bases and the J gene lost 10 bases, with 27 bases spanning the gap. This entry is derived from a study of blood T cell repertoires in COVID-19. Study in general: Acute and convalescent COVID-19 samples came from the United States, Italy and Spain.

Participants were placed into cohorts based on the clinical history they reported. Assay used: immunoSEQ multiplex PCR; TCRdb lists only in-frame clones, some missing. The table records about 200,000 clones, about 83% of them present only once. The chain couples TRBV28 to TRBJ1-1, with D tentatively TRBD1 (5 bases). Input material: PBMCs or T cells enriched from blood (not recorded which). The TCR comes from a middle-aged man with acute COVID-19. The CDR3 loop is CASRRGIHTAHGGAFF. The CDR3 DNA sequence: TGTGCCAGCAGAAGAGGAATCCATACAGCACACGGGGGAGCTTTCTTT.